These T cell receptor beta chains were read from a single sample in a study of shared clonotypes between healthy human individuals. Sequencing was performed with immunoSEQ multiplex PCR; in TCRdb, only in-frame clones are kept and a portion is missing. The sample includes under 200,000 clones, 90% to 95% of them seen just once. Source material: naive CD4+ T cells sorted from blood. The receptors originated from a woman aged 30 to 39 in good health. The CDR3 runs from the conserved cysteine through the conserved F or W. D genes are given only for firm matches. Rows give clone size only sometimes, using once, few, many, or a class for an expanded clone.

TRBD2,TRBV19,TRBJ2-2,17,NA,CASSIVPSGSYTGELFF,TGTGCCAGTAGTATAGTTCCTAGCGGGAGTTACACCGGGGAGCTGTTTTTT
NA,TRBV27,TRBJ2-7,15,few,CASSLRGGVSYEQYF,TGTGCCAGCAGTTTAAGGGGGGGGGTCTCCTACGAGCAGTACTTC
NA,TRBV7-6,TRBJ1-5,16,NA,CASSRGSRDLNQPQHF,TGTGCCAGCAGCCGTGGGTCCAGGGACCTCAATCAGCCCCAGCATTTT
TRBD1,TRBV11-2,TRBJ2-2,15,NA,CASSLGTGSPGELFF,TGTGCCAGCAGCTTGGGGACAGGGTCGCCGGGGGAGCTGTTTTTT
NA,TRBV7-2,TRBJ2-1,17,NA,CASSLGGSRYYNNEQFF,TGTGCCAGCAGCTTAGGAGGTTCTAGGTACTATAACAATGAGCAGTTCTTC
TRBD1,TRBV18,TRBJ2-7,16,NA,CASSEMEGGRNYEQYF,TGTGCCAGCTCTGAAATGGAAGGGGGCCGAAATTACGAGCAGTACTTC
NA,TRBV2,TRBJ2-7,12,NA,CATTGSSYEQYF,TGTGCCACCACGGGTTCTAGCTACGAGCAGTACTTC
TRBD1,TRBV28,TRBJ1-2,16,NA,CASSPFTTGGRYGYTF,TGTGCCAGCAGTCCCTTTACGACAGGGGGGAGGTATGGCTACACCTTC
NA,TRBV7-9,TRBJ2-7,9,few,CASGTEQYF,TGTGCCAGCGGGACCGAGCAGTACTTC
NA,TRBV6-1,TRBJ2-5,15,NA,CASSARRAGQETQYF,TGTGCCAGCAGTGCCCGGAGGGCCGGGCAAGAGACCCAGTACTTC
TRBD1,TRBV2,TRBJ2-2,17,NA,CASQLPGQGPGTGELFF,TGTGCCAGCCAACTCCCGGGACAGGGTCCAGGGACCGGGGAGCTGTTTTTT
TRBD2,TRBV28,TRBJ2-7,15,NA,CASSLSRTRAYEQYF,TGTGCCAGCAGTTTATCCAGGACTAGAGCCTACGAGCAGTACTTC
TRBD2,TRBV19,TRBJ2-1,15,NA,CASSIEGTSANEQFF,TGTGCCAGTAGTATAGAAGGGACTAGCGCAAATGAGCAGTTCTTC
NA,TRBV28,TRBJ1-5,15,once,CASSLDSALNQPQHF,TGTGCCAGCAGTTTGGACTCTGCGTTAAATCAGCCCCAGCATTTT
TRBD1,TRBV7-9,TRBJ2-3,14,NA,CASNTGTGPRTQYF,TGTGCCAGCAATACCGGGACAGGCCCCCGTACGCAGTATTTT
NA,TRBV7-9,TRBJ2-5,16,NA,CASTRMGGAYYETQYF,TGTGCCAGCACCCGAATGGGGGGGGCTTACTATGAGACCCAGTACTTC
NA,TRBV6-1,TRBJ2-7,15,NA,CASSERRSRYAEQYF,TGTGCCAGCAGTGAGAGGCGGTCTCGATACGCCGAGCAGTACTTC
TRBD1,TRBV6-5,TRBJ2-2,13,NA,CASRQGHTGELFF,TGTGCCAGCAGACAGGGGCACACCGGGGAGCTGTTTTTT
NA,TRBV27,TRBJ2-7,14,once,CATAVVGQPYEQYF,TGTGCCACCGCCGTGGTCGGACAGCCCTACGAGCAGTACTTC
NA,TRBV6-5,TRBJ1-4,14,NA,CASSWAATNEKLFF,TGTGCCAGCAGTTGGGCAGCAACTAATGAAAAACTGTTTTTT